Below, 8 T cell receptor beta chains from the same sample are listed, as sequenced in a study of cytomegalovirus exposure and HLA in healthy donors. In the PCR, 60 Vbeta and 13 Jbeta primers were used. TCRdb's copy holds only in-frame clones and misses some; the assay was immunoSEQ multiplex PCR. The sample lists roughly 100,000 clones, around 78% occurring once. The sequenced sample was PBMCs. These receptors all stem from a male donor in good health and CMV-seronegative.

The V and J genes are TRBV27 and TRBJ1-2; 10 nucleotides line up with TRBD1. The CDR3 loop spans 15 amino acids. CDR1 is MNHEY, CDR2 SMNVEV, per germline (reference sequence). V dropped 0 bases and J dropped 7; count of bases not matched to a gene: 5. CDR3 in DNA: TGTGCCAGCAGTTTATCCGCAGGGACAGGGGCTGGCTACACCTTC. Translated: CASSLSAGTGAGYTF.

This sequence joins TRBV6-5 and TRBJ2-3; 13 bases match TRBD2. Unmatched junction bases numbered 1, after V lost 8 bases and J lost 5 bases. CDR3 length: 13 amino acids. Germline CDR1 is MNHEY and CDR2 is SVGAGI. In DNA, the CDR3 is TGTGCCAGCGGGACTAGCGGGGTAGATACGCAGTATTTT. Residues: CASGTSGVDTQYF.

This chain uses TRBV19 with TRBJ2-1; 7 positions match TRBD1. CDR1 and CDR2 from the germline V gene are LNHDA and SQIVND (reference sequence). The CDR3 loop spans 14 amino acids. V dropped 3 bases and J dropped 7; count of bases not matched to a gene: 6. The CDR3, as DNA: TGTGCCAGTAGTATCGGGACAGCCTTTAATGAGCAGTTCTTC. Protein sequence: CASSIGTAFNEQFF.

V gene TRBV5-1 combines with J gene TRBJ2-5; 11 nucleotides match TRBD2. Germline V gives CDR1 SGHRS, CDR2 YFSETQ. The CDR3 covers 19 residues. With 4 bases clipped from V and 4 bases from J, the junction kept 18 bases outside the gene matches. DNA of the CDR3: TGCGCCAGCAGCCACACACCGGGACTAGCGGTTCCCGGGGCAGAGACCCAGTACTTC. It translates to CASSHTPGLAVPGAETQYF.

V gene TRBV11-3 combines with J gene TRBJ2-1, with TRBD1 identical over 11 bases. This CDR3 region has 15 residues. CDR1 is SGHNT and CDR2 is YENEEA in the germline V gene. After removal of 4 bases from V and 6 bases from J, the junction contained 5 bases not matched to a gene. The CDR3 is CASSWTGGGGNEQFF. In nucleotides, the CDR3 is TGTGCCAGCAGCTGGACAGGGGGCGGGGGCAATGAGCAGTTCTTC.

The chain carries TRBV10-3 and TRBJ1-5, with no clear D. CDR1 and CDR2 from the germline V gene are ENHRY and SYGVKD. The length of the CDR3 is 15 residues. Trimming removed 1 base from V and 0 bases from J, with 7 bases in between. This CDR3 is CAISEWESSNQPQHF. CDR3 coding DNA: TGTGCCATCAGTGAGTGGGAGAGTAGCAATCAGCCCCAGCATTTT.

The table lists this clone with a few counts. The CDR3, as DNA: TGTGCCAGCAGCCTGCGAAGCTCCTACGAGCAGTACTTC. Translation: CASSLRSSYEQYF. V gene TRBV5-6 combines with J gene TRBJ2-7; D not certain. Germline CDR1 is SGHDT and CDR2 is YYEEEE. Deletions cut 4 bases from V and 0 bases from J, with 8 bases between. The CDR3 runs 13 residues.

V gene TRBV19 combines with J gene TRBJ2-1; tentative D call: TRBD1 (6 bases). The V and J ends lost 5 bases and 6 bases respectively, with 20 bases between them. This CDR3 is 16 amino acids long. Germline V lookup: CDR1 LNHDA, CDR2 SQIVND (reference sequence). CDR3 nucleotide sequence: TGTGCCAGTAGTGGCCGTTGGGCACCAGGGGCCAATGAGCAGTTCTTC. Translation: CASSGRWAPGANEQFF.